These 8 T cell receptor beta chains came from one sample sequenced in a study of CD8+CD57+ T cells in acquired aplastic anemia. Genomic DNA was employed as the template in profiling TCR beta VDJ and CDR3. TCRdb used MiXCR to reprocess the reads, holding one entry per CDR3 protein. The sample lists about 81,000 distinct CDR3 sequences; under 50% were seen once. Sequencing input: sorted CD4+, CD8+, or CD8+CD57+ T cells (not recorded which) from PBMCs. These receptors came from a human donor in good health, serving as a control.

This clonotype was counted many times. The V and J genes are TRBV5-5 and TRBJ2-7, with D perhaps matching TRBD1 (6 bases). The germline CDR1 and CDR2 sequences are SGHKS and YYEKEE (reference sequence). This CDR3 has 15 amino acids. Trimming shortened V by 4 bases and J by 1 base, and 15 bases separated the two germline ends. Here the CDR3 reads CASSNLMGQSYEQYF. The DNA for the CDR3 is TGTGCCAGCAGCAACCTAATGGGACAATCCTACGAGCAGTACTTC.

The V call is TRBV10-3, the J call TRBJ1-1, with TRBD1 matching 7 bases. The junction had 5 bases not matched to a gene; V was cut back by 7 bases and J by 3 bases. The CDR3 consists of 13 residues. Per germline, CDR1 ENHRY and CDR2 SYGVKD. CDR3 nucleotides: TGTGCCATCATGATCGGGACAGACACTGAAGCTTTCTTT. Encoded protein: CAIMIGTDTEAFF.

This clonotype was counted many times. The V and J genes are TRBV5-4 and TRBJ1-1, with 7 bases that match TRBD1. This CDR3 region has 14 residues. J gave up 8 bases and V 3 bases, and 10 bases lay outside the gene matches. Germline-derived CDR1 and CDR2 are SGHNT and YYREEE (reference sequence). The CDR3 DNA reads TGTGCCAGCAGCTATGTCACAGGGGACGTCGAAGCTTTCTTT. Residues: CASSYVTGDVEAFF.

This clonotype was counted between two and nine times. A read error may be the cause here, since a much bigger clone is one base away. The V gene is TRBV6-5, the J gene TRBJ2-7; D unclear. V lost 0 bases to trimming and J lost 4 bases, with 10 bases between them. CDR1 is MNHEY, CDR2 SVGAGI, per germline. This CDR3 comprises 14 residues. CDR3 nucleotide sequence: TGTGCCAGCAGTTACTCGAACAGAGGATACGAGCAGTACTTC. The encoded protein is CASSYSNRGYEQYF.

Of note for this clonotype: It may be a read error: a sequence one base away is much more abundant. The V and J genes are TRBV9 and TRBJ1-1; D is undetermined. Trimming left V 0 bases short and J 9 bases short, with 15 bases between. The CDR3 is made up of 14 amino acids. Looked up from germline, CDR1 is SGDLS and CDR2 is YYNGEE. This CDR3 reads CASSVGGPQAKAFF. The CDR3 nucleotides read TGTGCCAGCAGCGTAGGCGGACCTCAGGCTAAAGCTTTCTTT.

The gene calls are TRBV7-2 and TRBJ1-2; 8 bases map to TRBD1. The CDR3 runs 15 residues. V shed 3 bases, J shed 3 bases, and the junction held 6 bases outside the gene matches. Germline lookup yields CDR1 SGHTA and CDR2 FQGNSA. The CDR3 DNA is TGTGCCAGCAGCTTCCTGGGACAGGCGGACTATGGCTACACCTTC. Translation: CASSFLGQADYGYTF.

This clonotype came up a few times. This rearrangement joins TRBV6-1 to TRBJ1-4; D is perhaps TRBD1 (5 bases). This CDR3 contains 11 residues. Trimming left V 11 bases short and J 10 bases short, with 14 bases between. Germline V gives CDR1 MNHNS, CDR2 SASEGT. CDR3 DNA: TGTGCCTCAGGGACTGGTGGAAAACTGTTTTTT. It yields the protein CASGTGGKLFF.

V is TRBV11-2 and J is TRBJ2-5; 7 nucleotides align to TRBD1. Trimming at V came to 5 bases and at J to 4 bases, leaving 10 bases not matched to a gene. Germline V gene sequence: CDR1 SGHAT, CDR2 FQNNGV. CDR3 length: 15 amino acids. The CDR3 is CASSTNRGFIETQYF. DNA for the CDR3: TGTGCCAGCAGCACAAACAGGGGTTTTATAGAGACCCAGTACTTC. Full variable domain (missing parts from reference TRBV11-2 and TRBJ2-5): EAGVAQSPRYKIIEKRQSVAFWCNPISGHATLYWYQQILGQGPKLLIQFQNNGVVDDSQLPKDRFSAERLKGVDSTLKIQPAKLEDSAVYLCASSTNRGFIETQYFGPGTRLLVL.